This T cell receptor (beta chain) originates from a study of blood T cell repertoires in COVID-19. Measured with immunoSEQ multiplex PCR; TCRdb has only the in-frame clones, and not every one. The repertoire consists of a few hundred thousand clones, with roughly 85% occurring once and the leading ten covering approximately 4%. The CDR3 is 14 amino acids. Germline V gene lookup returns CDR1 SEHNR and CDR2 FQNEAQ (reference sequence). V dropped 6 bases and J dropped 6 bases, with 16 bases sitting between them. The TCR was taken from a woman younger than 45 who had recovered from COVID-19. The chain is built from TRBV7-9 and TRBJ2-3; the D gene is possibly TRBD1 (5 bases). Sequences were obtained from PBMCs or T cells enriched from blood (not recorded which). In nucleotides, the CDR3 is TGTGCCAGCAGTGCCGGGCCCTACAGGGATACGCAGTATTTT. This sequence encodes CASSAGPYRDTQYF.